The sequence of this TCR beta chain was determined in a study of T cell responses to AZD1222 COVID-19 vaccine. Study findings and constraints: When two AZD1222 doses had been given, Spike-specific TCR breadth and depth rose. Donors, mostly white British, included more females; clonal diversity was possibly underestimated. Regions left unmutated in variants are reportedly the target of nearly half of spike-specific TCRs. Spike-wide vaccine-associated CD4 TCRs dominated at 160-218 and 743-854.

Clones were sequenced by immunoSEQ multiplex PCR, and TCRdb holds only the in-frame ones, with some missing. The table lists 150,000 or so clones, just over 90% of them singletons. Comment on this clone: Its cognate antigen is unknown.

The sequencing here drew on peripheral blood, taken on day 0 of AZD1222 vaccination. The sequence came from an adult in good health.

The CDR3 DNA sequence: TGTGCCAGCAGCTTAGAAGGGGGGGAGAGATACGAGCAGTACTTC. It encodes CASSLEGGERYEQYF. The chain is built from TRBV11-2 and TRBJ2-7; weak D call: TRBD2 (7 bases). CDR3 length: 15 residues. Trimming shortened V by 0 bases and J by 4 bases, and 13 bases separated the two germline ends. The germline V gene has CDR1 SGHAT and CDR2 FQNNGV. Supplemented by reference TRBV11-2 and TRBJ2-7, the full variable domain reads EAGVAQSPRYKIIEKRQSVAFWCNPISGHATLYWYQQILGQGPKLLIQFQNNGVVDDSQLPKDRFSAERLKGVDSTLKIQPAKLEDSAVYLCASSLEGGERYEQYFGPGTRLTVT.